This T cell receptor beta chain was sequenced in a study of blood T cell repertoires in COVID-19. Study-level information: Researchers got acute and convalescent COVID-19 samples from the United States, Italy and Spain.

This table comes from immunoSEQ multiplex PCR, and its TCRdb copy is limited to in-frame clones, with some not included. The sample contains 150,000 or so clones, about 90% of which appear only once. Germline-derived CDR1 and CDR2 are MDHEN and SYDVKM. CDR3 length: 17 amino acids. V lost 1 base and J lost 4; bases outside the gene matches: 5. A COVID-19 case was met by exposed participants within 2 weeks before study entry. The genes are TRBV28 and TRBJ2-3; 13 positions agree with TRBD2. Sequenced material: PBMCs or T cells enriched from blood (not recorded which). The sequence derives from a woman in her 40s who had been exposed to COVID-19. For the CDR3, the DNA is TGTGCCAGCAGTTTATTTACTAGCGGGAGGGGAGCAGATACGCAGTATTTT. It encodes CASSLFTSGRGADTQYF.